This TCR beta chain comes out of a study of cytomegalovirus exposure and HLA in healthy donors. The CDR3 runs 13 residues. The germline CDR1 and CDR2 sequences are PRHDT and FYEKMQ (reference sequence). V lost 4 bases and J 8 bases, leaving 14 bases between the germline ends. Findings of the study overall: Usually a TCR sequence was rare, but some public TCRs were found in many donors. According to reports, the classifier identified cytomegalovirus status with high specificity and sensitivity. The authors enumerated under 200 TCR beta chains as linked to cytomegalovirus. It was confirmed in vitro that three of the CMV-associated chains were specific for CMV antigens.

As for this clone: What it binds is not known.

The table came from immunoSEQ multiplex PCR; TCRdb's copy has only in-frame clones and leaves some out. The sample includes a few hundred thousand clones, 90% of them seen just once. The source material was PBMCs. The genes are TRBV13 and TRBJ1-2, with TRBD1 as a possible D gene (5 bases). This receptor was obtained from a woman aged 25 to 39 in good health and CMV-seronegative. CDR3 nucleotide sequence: TGTGCCAGCAGCTCCGGAAGGGGTGCCGGCTACACCTTC. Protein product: CASSSGRGAGYTF.